The clone carrying this T cell receptor beta chain was counted only a few times. The antigen is unknown. Generation of TCR beta libraries employed quantitative 5'-RACE incorporating molecular barcodes. Via MiXCR, TCRdb re-called the 5' RACE reads, giving one row per CDR3 protein. The sample yields 800,000 to 900,000 distinct CDR3 sequences, over 9.5% seen once. The data are from a study of CD8 T cells in ankylosing spondylitis. Study-wide results and limits: A subset of motif variants has previously been described in the synovial fluid and blood of reactive arthritis. Clones tied to disease were said to be significantly enriched in matched ankylosing spondylitis synovial fluid. Disease-linked clones were CD8+ and relatively rare in peripheral blood. Within ankylosing spondylitis blood, a TCR beta motif made up of fewer than ten highly homologous variants appeared to be characteristic.

Germline CDR1 reads LGHNA; CDR2 reads YNFKEQ. The CDR3 covers 16 residues. Trimming cost V 1 base and J 3 bases, with 15 bases left between them. Sequences were obtained from blood, either unsorted or a sorted T cell fraction (not recorded which). The clonotype was recovered from a male donor with ankylosing spondylitis. The V gene is TRBV4-2, the J gene TRBJ2-5; weak D call: TRBD2 (5 bases). The CDR3 DNA reads as TGTGCCAGCAGCCAAGTAGGCGGGTTCGGCAAAGAGACCCAGTACTTC. It is translated as CASSQVGGFGKETQYF.